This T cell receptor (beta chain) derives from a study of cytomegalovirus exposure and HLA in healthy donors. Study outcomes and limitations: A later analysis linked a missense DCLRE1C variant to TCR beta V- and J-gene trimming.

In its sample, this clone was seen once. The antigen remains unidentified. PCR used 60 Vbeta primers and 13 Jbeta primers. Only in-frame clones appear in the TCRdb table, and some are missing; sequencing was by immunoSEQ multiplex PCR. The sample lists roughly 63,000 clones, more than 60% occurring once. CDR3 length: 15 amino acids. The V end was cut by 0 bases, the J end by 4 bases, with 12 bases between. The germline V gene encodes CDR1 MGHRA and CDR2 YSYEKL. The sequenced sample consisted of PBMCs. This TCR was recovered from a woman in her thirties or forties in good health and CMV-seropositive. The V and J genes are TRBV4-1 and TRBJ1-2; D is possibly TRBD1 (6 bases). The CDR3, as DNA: TGCGCCAGCAGCCAAGATGGGGGCAGGGTCTATGGCTACACCTTC. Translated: CASSQDGGRVYGYTF.